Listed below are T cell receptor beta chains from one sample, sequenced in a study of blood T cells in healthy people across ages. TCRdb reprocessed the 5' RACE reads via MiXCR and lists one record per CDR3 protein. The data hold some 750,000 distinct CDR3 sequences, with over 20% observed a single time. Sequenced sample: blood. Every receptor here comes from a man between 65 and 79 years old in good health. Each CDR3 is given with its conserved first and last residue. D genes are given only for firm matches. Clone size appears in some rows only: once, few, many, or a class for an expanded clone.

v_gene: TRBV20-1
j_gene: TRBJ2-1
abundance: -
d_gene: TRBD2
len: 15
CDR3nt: TGCAGTGCCTTTAGCGGGTCCAGCTCCTACAATGAGCAGTTCTTC
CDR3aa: CSAFSGSSSYNEQFF

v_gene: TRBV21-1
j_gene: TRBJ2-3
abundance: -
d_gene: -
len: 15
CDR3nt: TGTGCCAGCACCAAACTAGCGGGGGATGTGGATACGCAGTATTTT
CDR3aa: CASTKLAGDVDTQYF

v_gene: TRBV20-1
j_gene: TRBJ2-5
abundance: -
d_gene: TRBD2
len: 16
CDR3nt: TGCAGTGCCCTCAAGGGCGGGAGGGCTCTAGGAGAGACCCAGTACTTC
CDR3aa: CSALKGGRALGETQYF

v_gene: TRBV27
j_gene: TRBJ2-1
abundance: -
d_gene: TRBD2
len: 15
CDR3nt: TGTGCCAGCAGTCCGGCGTTAGCGGGGGCCCATGAGCAGTTCTTC
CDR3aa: CASSPALAGAHEQFF

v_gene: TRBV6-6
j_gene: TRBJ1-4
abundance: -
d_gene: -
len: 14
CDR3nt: TGTGCCAGCGTTGGGGGTGCAACTAATGAAAAACTGTTTTTT
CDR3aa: CASVGGATNEKLFF

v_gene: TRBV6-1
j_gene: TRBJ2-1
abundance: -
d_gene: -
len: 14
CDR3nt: TGTGCCAGCAGTGAAAGTAGCTCCTACAATGAGCAGTTCTTC
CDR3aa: CASSESSSYNEQFF

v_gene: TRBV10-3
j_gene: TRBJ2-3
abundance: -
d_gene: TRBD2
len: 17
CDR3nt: TGTGCCATCAGTGACTCGAGGACTAGCGGTAGCACAGATACGCAGTATTTT
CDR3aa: CAISDSRTSGSTDTQYF

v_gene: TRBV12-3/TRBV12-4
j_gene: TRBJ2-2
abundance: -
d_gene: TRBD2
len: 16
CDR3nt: TGTGCCAGCAGCCCCCTTGCGGGGGGGTTTTCCGGGGAGCTGTTTTTT
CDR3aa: CASSPLAGGFSGELFF

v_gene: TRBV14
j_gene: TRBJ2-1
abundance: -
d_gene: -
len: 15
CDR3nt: TGTGCCAGCAGCCAACAGCCACCTAGGCTCAATGAGCAGTTCTTC
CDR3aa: CASSQQPPRLNEQFF

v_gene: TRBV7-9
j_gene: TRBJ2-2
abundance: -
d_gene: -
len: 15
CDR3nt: TGTGCCAGCAGCTTCATGACACCGAACACCGGGGAGCTGTTTTTT
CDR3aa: CASSFMTPNTGELFF

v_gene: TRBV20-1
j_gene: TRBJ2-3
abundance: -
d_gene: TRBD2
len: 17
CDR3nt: TGCAGTGCTCCTACGCCTAGCGGGGGGGAGGGCACAGATACGCAGTATTTT
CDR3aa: CSAPTPSGGEGTDTQYF

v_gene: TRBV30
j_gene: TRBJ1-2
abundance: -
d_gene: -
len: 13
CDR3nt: TGTGCCTGGAGTGTAAGCGGGGGAGGTGCCTACACCTTC
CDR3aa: CAWSVSGGGAYTF

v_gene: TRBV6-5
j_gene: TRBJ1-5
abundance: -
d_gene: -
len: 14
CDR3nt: TGTGCCAACCCCTCTGGGAGTTCAAATCAGCCCCAGCATTTT
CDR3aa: CANPSGSSNQPQHF

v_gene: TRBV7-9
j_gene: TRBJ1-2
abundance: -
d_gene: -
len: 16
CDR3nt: TGTGCCAGCAGCGACACCAACCATGGACGAAATCATGGCTACACCTTC
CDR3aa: CASSDTNHGRNHGYTF

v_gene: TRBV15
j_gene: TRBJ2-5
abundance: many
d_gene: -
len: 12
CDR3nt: TGTGCCACCAGCGTACATAAAGAGACCCAGTACTTC
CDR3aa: CATSVHKETQYF

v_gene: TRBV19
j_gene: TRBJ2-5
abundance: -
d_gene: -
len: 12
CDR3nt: TGTGCCACTAGGGGGGGACGGGAGACCCAGTACTTC
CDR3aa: CATRGGRETQYF

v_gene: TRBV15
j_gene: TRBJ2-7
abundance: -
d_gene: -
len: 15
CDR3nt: TGTGCCACCAGCAGAGATCACAGGCAAACCTACGAGCAGTACTTC
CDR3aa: CATSRDHRQTYEQYF

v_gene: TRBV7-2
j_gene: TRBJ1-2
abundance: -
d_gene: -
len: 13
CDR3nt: TGTGCCAGCAGCTACCCGACTGGGTATGGCTACACCTTC
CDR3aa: CASSYPTGYGYTF

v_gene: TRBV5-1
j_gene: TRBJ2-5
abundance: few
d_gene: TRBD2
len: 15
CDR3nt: TGCGCCAGCAACGTACTAGCGGGGGACCAAGAGACCCAGTACTTC
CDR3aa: CASNVLAGDQETQYF

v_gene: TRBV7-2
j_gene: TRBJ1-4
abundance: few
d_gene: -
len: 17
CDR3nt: TGTGCCAGCAGCTTAGACGGAGGGGGGAAGACTAATGAAAAACTGTTTTTT
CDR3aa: CASSLDGGGKTNEKLFF

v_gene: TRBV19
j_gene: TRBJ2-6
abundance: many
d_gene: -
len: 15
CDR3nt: TGTGCCAGTAGTATCATGACCTCTGGGGCCAACGTCCTGACTTTC
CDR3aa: CASSIMTSGANVLTF